This T cell receptor (beta chain) was found in a study of shared clonotypes between healthy human individuals. Looking at the study overall: CD8 memory received one plate per donor, CD8 naive two, CD4 memory three and CD4 naive three.

For this clone: Its antigen is unknown.

Replicate PCRs from sorted subsets contained around 190 ng DNA, which is around 30,000 T cell genomes. Sequencing was performed with immunoSEQ multiplex PCR; in TCRdb, only in-frame clones are kept and a portion is missing. Altogether 1.5 million to 1.9 million clones are present, 98% being singletons, with the ten largest covering less than 0.55%. Whole-study results and caveats: Clonotype sharing among donors was expected to depend on sequencing depth. In general, naive subsets displayed greater estimated richness than memory subsets did.

CDR3 length: 15 residues. V was pared by 3 bases and J by 2 bases, with 14 bases between. CDR1 and CDR2 from the germline V gene are MDHEN and SYDVKM. The clonotype originates from a man aged 25-45 years in good health. V is TRBV28 and J is TRBJ2-7; tentatively, D is TRBD1 (5 bases). Source material: naive CD4+ T cells sorted from blood. Subset defined: CD45RA+ positively selected. The CDR3 reads CASSFLDISTYEQYF. As DNA, the CDR3 is TGTGCCAGCAGTTTCTTGGACATATCGACCTACGAGCAGTACTTC.